Listed below are T cell receptor beta chains from one sample, sequenced in a study of blood T cells in healthy people across ages. TCRdb recomputed calls from the 5' RACE reads with MiXCR, one row per CDR3 protein. In the table there are fewer than 950,000 distinct CDR3 sequences, approximately 55% of which are singletons. The sample taken for sequencing was blood. The receptors were gathered from a man older than 75 in good health. CDR3s include the opening cysteine and the closing phenylalanine or tryptophan. D genes are given only for firm matches. Clone size is not always given. Where it is, it says once, few, many or a class for expanded clones.

15 . TRBJ2-1 . TRBV3-1 CASSPRDARGNEQFF TGTGCCAGCAGCCCCAGGGACGCGAGGGGGAATGAGCAGTTCTTC
17 . TRBJ2-1 TRBD2 TRBV11-3 CASSTGTSGTGYNEQFF TGTGCCAGCAGCACCGGGACTAGCGGGACTGGCTACAATGAGCAGTTCTTC
15 . TRBJ2-7 . TRBV6-2/TRBV6-3 CASSRTLRGPYEQYF TGTGCCAGCAGTCGCACCCTCCGGGGGCCCTACGAGCAGTACTTC
14 . TRBJ2-2 . TRBV5-4 CASSFSRTTGELFF TGTGCCAGCAGCTTTTCTAGGACCACCGGGGAGCTGTTTTTT
15 . TRBJ2-7 . TRBV20-1 CSARDQRSGTYEQYF TGCAGTGCTAGAGATCAGCGGAGCGGAACCTACGAGCAGTACTTC
19 few TRBJ2-6 TRBD1 TRBV7-8 CASSLSHRGRGSGANVLTF TGTGCCAGCAGCTTAAGCCACAGGGGGCGCGGCTCTGGGGCCAACGTCCTGACTTTC
16 . TRBJ2-7 . TRBV5-6 CASSLEGGTRGYEQYF TGTGCCAGCAGCTTGGAGGGCGGGACGCGGGGCTACGAGCAGTACTTC
16 . TRBJ2-7 TRBD2 TRBV28 CASQGLAGSSSYEQYF TGTGCCAGCCAGGGACTAGCGGGCTCGAGCTCCTACGAGCAGTACTTC
19 few TRBJ2-4 . TRBV4-1 CASSQDQGSNLLAKNIQYF TGCGCCAGCAGCCAAGATCAGGGTTCGAACCTCCTAGCCAAAAACATTCAGTACTTC
18 few TRBJ2-1 . TRBV11-2 CASSLVRTRWSSYNEQFF TGTGCCAGCAGCTTAGTCCGAACCAGGTGGAGCTCCTACAATGAGCAGTTCTTC
15 . TRBJ2-1 . TRBV20-1 CSANNPGLRLNEQFF TGCAGTGCTAACAATCCGGGACTGAGGCTCAATGAGCAGTTCTTC
14 . TRBJ2-7 . TRBV20-1 CSARGDTRFGEQYF TGCAGTGCTAGAGGGGACACACGATTTGGGGAGCAGTACTTC
16 few TRBJ2-3 . TRBV6-5 CASDTTWSASTDTQYF TGTGCCAGCGATACGACTTGGAGCGCGAGCACAGATACGCAGTATTTT
15 . TRBJ2-7 TRBD2 TRBV9 CASSAGLGGGSEQYF TGTGCCAGCAGCGCAGGACTCGGGGGGGGGTCCGAGCAGTACTTC
13 once TRBJ2-7 . TRBV27 CARLRGLQETQYF TGTGCCAGGCTTCGAGGTCTCCAAGAGACTCAGTACTTC
15 . TRBJ2-7 . TRBV2 CASSEAGTDSYEQYF TGTGCCAGCAGTGAAGCTGGGACGGACTCCTACGAGCAGTACTTC
13 . TRBJ2-3 . TRBV29-1 CSVAVGGHRYAYF TGCAGCGTTGCCGTCGGGGGACACAGATACGCGTATTTT
15 . TRBJ2-1 . TRBV11-3 CASSLVESKGSEQFF TGTGCCAGCAGCTTAGTGGAGTCAAAGGGCAGTGAGCAGTTCTTC
14 few TRBJ2-7 TRBD1 TRBV28 CASRGQGAPYEQYF TGTGCCAGCAGGGGACAGGGGGCGCCCTACGAGCAGTACTTC
14 . TRBJ2-7 TRBD2 TRBV5-1 CASSVGLAGVEQYF TGCGCCAGCAGCGTGGGACTAGCGGGGGTCGAGCAGTACTTC
18 few TRBJ1-2 . TRBV12-3/TRBV12-4 CASSLALTDGTPNAGYTF TGTGCCAGCAGTTTAGCCCTAACCGACGGGACTCCCAATGCGGGCTACACCTTC
15 . TRBJ1-2 . TRBV6-6 CASSNRVGQPYGYTF TGTGCCAGCAGTAACCGGGTGGGACAACCGTATGGCTACACCTTC
15 . TRBJ1-1 TRBD1 TRBV29-1 CSVGDRGGFDTEAFF TGCAGCGTTGGGGACAGGGGGGGCTTTGACACTGAAGCTTTCTTT
13 . TRBJ2-3 . TRBV6-5 CATLDSARGTQYF TGTGCCACCCTGGACAGCGCGAGGGGTACGCAGTATTTT
16 once TRBJ2-5 . TRBV24-1 CATSHSGGAAQETQYF TGTGCCACCAGCCATTCTGGCGGGGCCGCTCAAGAGACCCAGTACTTC
14 few TRBJ1-2 . TRBV10-3 CAISDGGRSYGYTF TGTGCCATCAGTGACGGGGGACGGTCCTATGGCTACACCTTC
13 many TRBJ1-4 . TRBV6-2/TRBV6-3 CASSFREGEKLFF TGTGCCAGCAGTTTCCGGGAGGGGGAAAAACTGTTTTTT
16 . TRBJ1-1 TRBD1 TRBV7-3 CASSLVPGQQNTEAFF TGTGCCAGCAGCTTGGTCCCGGGACAGCAGAACACTGAAGCTTTCTTT
18 few TRBJ2-1 TRBD2 TRBV11-1 CASSSQSRRLAGAKEQFF TGTGCCAGCAGCTCGCAATCTAGGAGACTAGCGGGAGCAAAGGAGCAGTTCTTC
17 . TRBJ2-2 TRBD2 TRBV7-9 CASPHRASGRNTGELFF TGTGCCAGCCCGCACCGGGCTAGCGGGAGGAACACCGGGGAGCTGTTTTTT
15 . TRBJ2-7 TRBD2 TRBV6-5 CASRRRTSGSYEQYF TGTGCCAGCAGACGACGGACTAGCGGGAGCTACGAGCAGTACTTC
14 . TRBJ2-7 TRBD2 TRBV20-1 CSARGSWGGYEQYF TGCAGTGCTAGAGGGAGTTGGGGGGGCTACGAGCAGTACTTC
15 . TRBJ1-6 . TRBV12-3/TRBV12-4 CASSLVGPNNSPLHF TGTGCCAGCAGTTTAGTAGGGCCGAATAATTCACCCCTCCACTTT
12 . TRBJ2-7 . TRBV5-1 CASSAVDGRQYF TGCGCCAGCAGCGCCGTGGACGGGAGGCAGTACTTC
13 . TRBJ2-3 . TRBV7-2 CASSITAHRYAYF TGTGCCAGCAGCATAACAGCGCACAGATACGCGTATTTT
13 . TRBJ2-1 TRBD2 TRBV20-1 CSASWGGDNEQFF TGCAGCGCCTCCTGGGGGGGGGACAATGAGCAGTTCTTC
16 few TRBJ2-3 TRBD2 TRBV10-3 CASYDGLAGLNRYAYF TGTGCCTCTTATGATGGACTAGCGGGGCTCAACAGATACGCGTATTTT
12 . TRBJ1-2 TRBD1 TRBV12-3/TRBV12-4 CASGQGAYGYTF TGTGCCAGCGGACAGGGCGCCTATGGCTACACCTTC
16 . TRBJ2-5 TRBD2 TRBV6-5 CASSYSSSGRVGEQYF TGTGCCAGCAGTTACTCGAGTAGCGGGAGGGTAGGGGAGCAGTACTTC
16 . TRBJ2-3 . TRBV20-1 CSARGNREARTDAQYF TGCAGTGCTAGAGGGAACAGGGAGGCGAGGACAGATGCGCAGTATTTT
16 . TRBJ2-1 . TRBV6-1 CASSGTDRTVANEQFF TGTGCCAGCAGTGGAACTGACAGGACGGTGGCCAATGAGCAGTTCTTC
14 few TRBJ2-1 TRBD2 TRBV20-1 CSASGLAGVREQFF TGCAGTGCTAGCGGGCTAGCGGGAGTACGGGAGCAGTTCTTC
13 . TRBJ2-7 TRBD1 TRBV2 CASTGQGTDEQYF TGTGCCAGCACGGGACAGGGGACGGACGAGCAGTACTTC
20 . TRBJ2-7 TRBD1 TRBV12-3/TRBV12-4 CASSLVSTGGLRVRSYEQYF TGTGCCAGCAGTTTAGTATCGACAGGGGGTCTTCGCGTCAGATCCTACGAGCAGTACTTC
13 . TRBJ1-6 TRBD1 TRBV6-1 CASSGTGRSPLHF TGTGCCAGCAGCGGGACAGGTCGTTCACCCCTCCACTTT
15 few TRBJ2-1 . TRBV20-1 CSASAGRAGQNEQFF TGCAGTGCTAGTGCGGGACGAGCGGGACAAAATGAGCAGTTCTTC
16 . TRBJ2-7 TRBD2 TRBV5-1 CASSLEGLAGPYEQYF TGCGCCAGCAGCTTAGAGGGACTAGCGGGGCCCTACGAGCAGTACTTC
15 . TRBJ2-7 TRBD2 TRBV7-2 CASSLEAGAPYEQYF TGTGCCAGCAGCTTAGAAGCGGGGGCCCCCTACGAGCAGTACTTC
15 few TRBJ2-7 . TRBV15 CATSGGTASSYEQYF TGTGCCACCAGCGGGGGGACAGCCTCGTCCTACGAGCAGTACTTC
14 . TRBJ1-1 . TRBV5-1 CASSRLGAGTEAFF TGCGCCAGCAGCCGCCTCGGGGCGGGCACTGAAGCTTTCTTT
13 few TRBJ2-7 . TRBV28 CASSSGTMGEQYF TGTGCCAGCAGTTCTGGGACGATGGGCGAGCAGTACTTC
12 . TRBJ2-1 . TRBV24-1 CATSDRVNEQFF TGTGCCACCAGTGACCGGGTCAATGAGCAGTTCTTC
13 few TRBJ2-1 . TRBV2 CASSEVPTAEQFF TGTGCCAGCAGTGAAGTACCTACAGCCGAGCAGTTCTTC
15 few TRBJ2-1 TRBD2 TRBV24-1 CATSETSGRANEQFF TGTGCCACCAGTGAAACTAGCGGGAGAGCTAATGAGCAGTTCTTC